Each of the 5 T cell receptor beta chains below was sequenced from the same sample in a study of identical twins. From the 5' RACE reads, TCRdb called clonotypes with MiXCR, one entry per CDR3 protein. The sample has roughly 230,000 distinct CDR3 sequences, roughly 8% seen once. These same records also appear under a second study, on yellow fever vaccine responses in identical twins.

Sequenced material: CD8+ T cells sorted from blood. All receptors derive from a woman aged 18-29 years in good health.

V and J are TRBV14 and TRBJ2-1, with 10 positions matching TRBD2. This CDR3 region has 20 residues. The V and J ends lost 4 bases and 0 bases, in that order; junction bases with no gene match: 15. Per germline, CDR1 SGHDN and CDR2 FVKESK. The CDR3: CASSPIPGDSGGFSYNEQFF. The DNA of the CDR3 is TGTGCCAGCAGCCCCATACCGGGTGATAGCGGGGGGTTCTCCTACAATGAGCAGTTCTTC.

This clonotype was observed a few times. This sequence joins TRBV10-3 and TRBJ2-5; 14 bases are shared with TRBD2. CDR3 length: 16 residues. The V gene's germline CDR1 is ENHRY and CDR2 SYGVKD. The V segment lost 4 bases and the J segment 4 bases; nucleotides outside the gene matches: 5. The CDR3 reads CAISGGLAGEGETQYF. The CDR3 bases are TGTGCCATCAGTGGGGGACTAGCGGGAGAGGGAGAGACCCAGTACTTC.

This clonotype has only one observation. The gene calls are TRBV27 and TRBJ2-3, with 11 nucleotides matching TRBD2. CDR1 and CDR2 (germline): MNHEY, SMNVEV (reference sequence). This CDR3 has 19 amino acids. The V and J ends lost 3 bases and 0 bases, in that order; junction bases with no gene match: 11. Here the CDR3 DNA reads TGTGCCAGCAGTTTCCCGACTAGCGGGACCAATGCTAGCACAGATACGCAGTATTTT. Translated: CASSFPTSGTNASTDTQYF.

This clonotype occurred a few times. The CDR3 spells CAISELGGGAETQYF. The CDR3 DNA is TGTGCCATCAGTGAGTTGGGAGGGGGCGCCGAGACCCAGTACTTC. This sequence joins TRBV10-3 and TRBJ2-5, with D perhaps matching TRBD1 or TRBD2 (7 bases each). From germline, CDR1 is ENHRY and CDR2 SYGVKD. The CDR3 contains 15 residues. The germline V and J ends were trimmed by 1 base and 5 bases, with 14 bases remaining between them.

This clonotype came up many times. The V gene is TRBV12-5, the J gene TRBJ1-3; weak D call: TRBD1 (5 bases). V was cut by 11 bases and J by 1 base, with 15 bases left in between. The CDR3 contains 14 residues. Germline V gene data show CDR1 as LGHNT and CDR2 as FRNRAP. CDR3 DNA: TGTGCTGGGACTTCCCGCGGGTCTGGAAACACCATATATTTT. It yields the protein CAGTSRGSGNTIYF.